This T cell receptor beta chain stems from a study of T cell repertoires in cytomegalovirus infection. At the level of the study: Indications of both CMV infection and matching HLA type were provided by public TCR beta signatures.

Germline-derived CDR1 and CDR2 are KGHSH and LQKENI. This CDR3 comprises 16 residues. Trimming shortened V by 8 bases and J by 3 bases, and 22 bases separated the two germline ends. TCRdb re-analysed the reads in MiXCR, keeping a single row per CDR3 protein. The sample carries a few hundred thousand distinct CDR3 sequences, over 15% recorded once. Overall study results and limits: There were HLA-C-restricted CMV-specific TCR beta clonotypes dominating the ex vivo response.

This clonotype occurred a few times. Its specificity is unknown. V and J are TRBV18 and TRBJ1-1; D is perhaps TRBD1 (5 bases). The sequencing input was CD8+ T cells from PBMCs. The sequence came from a human donor in good health (CMV status not recorded). Some clones in this sample may be carry-over from other donors' samples. The CDR3, as DNA: TGTGCCAGCAAAGGGGAAGGGGTCTATTGGCACACTGAAGCTTTCTTT. Translation gives CASKGEGVYWHTEAFF. Based on the CDR3 plus reference TRBV18 and TRBJ1-1, the full variable domain is NAGVMQNPRHLVRRRGQEARLRCSPMKGHSHVYWYRQLPEEGLKFMVYLQKENIIDESGMPKERFSAEFPKEGPSILRIQQVVRGDSAAYFCASKGEGVYWHTEAFFGQGTRLTVV.